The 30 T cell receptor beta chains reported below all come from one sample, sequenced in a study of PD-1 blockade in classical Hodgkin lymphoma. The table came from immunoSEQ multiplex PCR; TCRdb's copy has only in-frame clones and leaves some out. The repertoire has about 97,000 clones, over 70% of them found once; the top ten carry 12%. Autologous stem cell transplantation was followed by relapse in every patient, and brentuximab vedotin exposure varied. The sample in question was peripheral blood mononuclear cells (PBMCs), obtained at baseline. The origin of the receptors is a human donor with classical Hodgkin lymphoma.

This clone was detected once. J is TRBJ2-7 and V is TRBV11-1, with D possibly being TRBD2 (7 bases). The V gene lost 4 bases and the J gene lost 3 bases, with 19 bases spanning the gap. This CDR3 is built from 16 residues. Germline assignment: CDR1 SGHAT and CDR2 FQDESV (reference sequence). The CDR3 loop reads CASSYVTGGAGYEQYF. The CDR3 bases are TGTGCCAGCAGCTACGTGACGGGGGGCGCGGGCTACGAGCAGTACTTC. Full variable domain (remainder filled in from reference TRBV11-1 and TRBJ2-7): EAEVAQSPRYKITEKSQAVAFWCDPISGHATLYWYRQILGQGPELLVQFQDESVVDDSQLPKDRFSAERLKGVDSTLKIQPAELGDSAMYLCASSYVTGGAGYEQYFGPGTRLTVT.

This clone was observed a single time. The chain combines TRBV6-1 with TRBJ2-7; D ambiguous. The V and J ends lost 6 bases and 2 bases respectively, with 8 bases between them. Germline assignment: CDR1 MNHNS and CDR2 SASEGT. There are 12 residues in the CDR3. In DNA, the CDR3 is TGTGCCAGCAGCCCTAGTACCTACGAGCAGTACTTC. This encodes CASSPSTYEQYF.

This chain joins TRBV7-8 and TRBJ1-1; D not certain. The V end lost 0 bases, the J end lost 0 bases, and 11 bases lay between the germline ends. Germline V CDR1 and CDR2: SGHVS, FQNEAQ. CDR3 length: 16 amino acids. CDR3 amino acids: CASSLASPLMNTEAFF. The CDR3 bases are TGTGCCAGCAGCTTAGCGTCCCCGCTTATGAACACTGAAGCTTTCTTT.

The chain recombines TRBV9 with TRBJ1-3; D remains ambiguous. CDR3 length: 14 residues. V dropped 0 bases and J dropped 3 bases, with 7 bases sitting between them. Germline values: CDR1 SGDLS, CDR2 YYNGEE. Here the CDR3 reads CASSVGAVGNTIYF. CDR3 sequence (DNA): TGTGCCAGCAGCGTAGGGGCGGTTGGAAACACCATATATTTT.

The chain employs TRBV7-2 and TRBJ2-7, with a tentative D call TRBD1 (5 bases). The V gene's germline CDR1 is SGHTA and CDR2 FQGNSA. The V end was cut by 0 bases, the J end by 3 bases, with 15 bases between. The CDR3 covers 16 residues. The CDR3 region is CASSLAAAGKLYEQYF. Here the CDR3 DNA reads TGTGCCAGCAGCTTAGCTGCGGCAGGGAAGCTCTACGAGCAGTACTTC.

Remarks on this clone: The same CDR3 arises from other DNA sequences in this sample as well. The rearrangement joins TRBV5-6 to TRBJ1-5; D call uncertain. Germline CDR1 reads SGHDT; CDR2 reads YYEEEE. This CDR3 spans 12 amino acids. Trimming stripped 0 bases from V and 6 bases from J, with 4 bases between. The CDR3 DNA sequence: TGTGCCAGCAGCTTGGTTGGTCAGCCCCAGCATTTT. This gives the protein CASSLVGQPQHF.

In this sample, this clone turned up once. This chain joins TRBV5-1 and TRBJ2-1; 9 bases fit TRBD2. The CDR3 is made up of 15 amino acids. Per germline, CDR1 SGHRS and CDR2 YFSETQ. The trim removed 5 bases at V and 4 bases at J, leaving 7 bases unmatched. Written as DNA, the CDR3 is TGCGCCAGCAGACCTAGGACTAGCGAGTACAATGAGCAGTTCTTC. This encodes CASRPRTSEYNEQFF.

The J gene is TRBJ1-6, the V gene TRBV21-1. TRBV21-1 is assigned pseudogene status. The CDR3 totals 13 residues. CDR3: CASSLIGNSPLHF. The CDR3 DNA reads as TGTGCCAGCAGCTTGATTGGGAATTCACCCCTCCACTTT.

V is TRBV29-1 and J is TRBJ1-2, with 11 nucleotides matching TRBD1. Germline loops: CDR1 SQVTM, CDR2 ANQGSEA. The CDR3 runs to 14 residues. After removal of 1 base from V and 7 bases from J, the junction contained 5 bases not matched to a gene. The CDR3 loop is CSVEGTGGAGGYTF. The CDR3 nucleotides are TGCAGCGTTGAAGGGACAGGGGGCGCAGGTGGCTACACCTTC.

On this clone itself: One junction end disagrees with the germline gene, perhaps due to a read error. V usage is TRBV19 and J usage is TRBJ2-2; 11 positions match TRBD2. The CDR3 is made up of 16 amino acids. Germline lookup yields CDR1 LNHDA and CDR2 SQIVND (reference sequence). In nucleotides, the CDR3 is TGCGCCAGTAGTATAGTAACTAGCGGGAGATGGGGGGAGCTGTTTTTT. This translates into CASSIVTSGRWGELFF. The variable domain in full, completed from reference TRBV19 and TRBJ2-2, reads DGGITQSPKYLFRKEGQNVTLSCEQNLNHDAMYWYRQDPGQGLRLIYYSQIVNDFQKGDIAEGYSVSREKKESFPLTVTSAQKNPTAFYLCASSIVTSGRWGELFFGEGSRLTVL.

The CDR3 reads CASSLAGAGNTIYF. The CDR3 DNA is TGCGCCAGCAGCTTGGCAGGGGCTGGAAACACCATATATTTT. This sequence joins TRBV5-1 and TRBJ1-3; a weak D match, TRBD1 (6 bases). Trimming pared 0 bases from V and 2 bases from J, leaving 6 bases between. The CDR3 loop spans 14 amino acids. Per germline, CDR1 SGHRS and CDR2 YFSETQ.

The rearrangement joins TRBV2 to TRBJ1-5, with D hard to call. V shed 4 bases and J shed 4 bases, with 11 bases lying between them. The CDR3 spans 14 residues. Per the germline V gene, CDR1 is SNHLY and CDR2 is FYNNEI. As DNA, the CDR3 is TGTGCCAGCAGTGGAAGGTCAGGTAATCAGCCCCAGCATTTT. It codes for CASSGRSGNQPQHF.

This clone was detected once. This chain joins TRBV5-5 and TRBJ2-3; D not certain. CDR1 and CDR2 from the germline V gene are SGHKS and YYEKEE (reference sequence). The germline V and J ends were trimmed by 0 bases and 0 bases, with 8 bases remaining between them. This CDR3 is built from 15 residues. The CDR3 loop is CASSLVAVSTDTQYF. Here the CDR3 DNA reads TGTGCCAGCAGCTTGGTGGCAGTTAGCACAGATACGCAGTATTTT. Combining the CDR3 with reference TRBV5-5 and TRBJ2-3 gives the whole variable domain DAGVTQSPTHLIKTRGQQVTLRCSPISGHKSVSWYQQVLGQGPQFIFQYYEKEERGRGNFPDRFSARQFPNYSSELNVNALLLGDSALYLCASSLVAVSTDTQYFGPGTRLTVL.

CDR3 in amino acids: CASSPATGTVVEQFF. In nucleotides, the CDR3 is TGTGCCAGCTCACCTGCTACCGGGACAGTGGTTGAGCAGTTCTTC. J is TRBJ2-1 and V is TRBV18; 7 positions match TRBD1. Germline-derived CDR1 and CDR2 are KGHSH and LQKENI. V shed 3 bases, J shed 9 bases, and the junction held 11 bases outside the gene matches. This CDR3 is built from 15 residues.

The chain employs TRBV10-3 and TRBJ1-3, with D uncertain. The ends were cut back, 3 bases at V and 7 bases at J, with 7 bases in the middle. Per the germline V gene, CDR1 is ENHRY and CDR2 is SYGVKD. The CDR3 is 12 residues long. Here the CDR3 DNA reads TGTGCCATCAGTGAATTAGGCAACACCATATATTTT. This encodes CAISELGNTIYF.

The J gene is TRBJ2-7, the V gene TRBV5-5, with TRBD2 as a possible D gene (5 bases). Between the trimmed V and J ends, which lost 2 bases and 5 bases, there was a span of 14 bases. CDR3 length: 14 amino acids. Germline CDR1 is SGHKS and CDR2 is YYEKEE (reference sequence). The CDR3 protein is CASSLVTARDEQYF. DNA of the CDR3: TGTGCCAGCAGCTTAGTAACGGCGAGGGACGAGCAGTACTTC.

DNA for the CDR3: TGTGCCAGCGGCAGGGGGCAAGAGACCCAGTACTTC. This codes for CASGRGQETQYF. V gene TRBV2 combines with J gene TRBJ2-5, with 7 bases matching TRBD1. V dropped 8 bases and J dropped 2; count of bases not matched to a gene: 2. The CDR3 has 12 amino acids. The V gene's germline CDR1 is SNHLY and CDR2 FYNNEI.

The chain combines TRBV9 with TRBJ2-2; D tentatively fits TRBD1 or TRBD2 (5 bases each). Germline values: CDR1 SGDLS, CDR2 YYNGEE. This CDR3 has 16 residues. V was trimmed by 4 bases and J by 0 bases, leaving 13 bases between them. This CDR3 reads CASSLTGATNTGELFF. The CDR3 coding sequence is TGTGCCAGCAGCCTAACCGGGGCCACGAACACCGGGGAGCTGTTTTTT.

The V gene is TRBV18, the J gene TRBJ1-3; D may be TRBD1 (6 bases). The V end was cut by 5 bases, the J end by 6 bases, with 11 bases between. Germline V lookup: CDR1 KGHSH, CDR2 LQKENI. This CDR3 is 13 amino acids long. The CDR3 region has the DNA TGTGCCAGCTCAGCGGGACAACCAAACACCATATATTTT. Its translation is CASSAGQPNTIYF.

The CDR3 is CASALGLASYNEQFF. CDR3 sequence (DNA): TGTGCCAGCGCCTTGGGACTTGCCTCCTACAATGAGCAGTTCTTC. The chain is built from TRBV6-4 and TRBJ2-1; maybe TRBD2 (6 bases). V dropped 8 bases and J dropped 0 bases, with 14 bases sitting between them. Germline-derived CDR1 and CDR2 are MRHNA and SNTAGT. CDR3 size: 15 residues.

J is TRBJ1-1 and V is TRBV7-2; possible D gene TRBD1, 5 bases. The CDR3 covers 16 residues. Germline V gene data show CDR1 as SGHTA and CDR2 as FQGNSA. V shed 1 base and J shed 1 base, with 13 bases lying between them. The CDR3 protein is CASSLDQWTTNTEAFF. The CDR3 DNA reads TGTGCCAGCAGCTTAGATCAGTGGACAACGAACACTGAAGCTTTCTTT.

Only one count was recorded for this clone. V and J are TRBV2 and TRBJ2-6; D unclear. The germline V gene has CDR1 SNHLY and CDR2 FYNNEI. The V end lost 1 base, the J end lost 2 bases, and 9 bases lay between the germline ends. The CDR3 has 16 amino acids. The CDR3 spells CASSEDRAAGANVLTF. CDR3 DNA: TGTGCCAGCAGTGAAGATCGGGCGGCTGGGGCCAACGTCCTGACTTTC.

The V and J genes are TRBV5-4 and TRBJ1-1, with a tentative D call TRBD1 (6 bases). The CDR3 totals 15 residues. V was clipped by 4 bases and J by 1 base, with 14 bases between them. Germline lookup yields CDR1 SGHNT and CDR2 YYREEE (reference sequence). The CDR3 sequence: CASSQIGTQNTEAFF. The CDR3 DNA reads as TGTGCCAGCAGCCAAATAGGGACACAGAACACTGAAGCTTTCTTT.

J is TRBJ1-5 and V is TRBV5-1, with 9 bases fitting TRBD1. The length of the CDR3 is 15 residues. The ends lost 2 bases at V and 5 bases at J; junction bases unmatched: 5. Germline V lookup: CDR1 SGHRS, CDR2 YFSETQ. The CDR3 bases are TGCGCCAGCAGCTTATGGACAGGGGAGGATCAGCCCCAGCATTTT. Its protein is CASSLWTGEDQPQHF.

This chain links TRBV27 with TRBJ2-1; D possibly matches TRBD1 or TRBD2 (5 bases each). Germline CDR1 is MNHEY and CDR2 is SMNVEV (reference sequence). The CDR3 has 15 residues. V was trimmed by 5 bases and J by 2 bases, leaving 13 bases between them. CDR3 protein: CASSLYRDAYNEQFF. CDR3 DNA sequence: TGTGCCAGCAGTCTGTACCGGGACGCCTACAATGAGCAGTTCTTC.

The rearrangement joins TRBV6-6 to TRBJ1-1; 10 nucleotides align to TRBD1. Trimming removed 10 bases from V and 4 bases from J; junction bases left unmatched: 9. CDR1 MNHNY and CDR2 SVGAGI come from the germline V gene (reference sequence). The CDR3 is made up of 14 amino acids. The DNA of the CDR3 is TGTGCCACCTCGACAGGGGGCAGGAGCACTGAAGCTTTCTTT. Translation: CATSTGGRSTEAFF.

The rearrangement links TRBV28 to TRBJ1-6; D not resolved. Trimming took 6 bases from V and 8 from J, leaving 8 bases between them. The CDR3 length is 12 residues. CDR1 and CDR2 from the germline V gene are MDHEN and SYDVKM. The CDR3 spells CASSSSYSPLHF. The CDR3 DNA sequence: TGTGCCAGCAGCTCCAGTTATTCACCCCTCCACTTT.

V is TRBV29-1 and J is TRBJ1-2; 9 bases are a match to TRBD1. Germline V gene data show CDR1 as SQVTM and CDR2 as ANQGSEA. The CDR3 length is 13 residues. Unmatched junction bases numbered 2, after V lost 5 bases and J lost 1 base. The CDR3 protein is CSVRDRDNYGYTF. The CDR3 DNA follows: TGCAGCGTTCGGGACAGGGATAACTATGGCTACACCTTC.

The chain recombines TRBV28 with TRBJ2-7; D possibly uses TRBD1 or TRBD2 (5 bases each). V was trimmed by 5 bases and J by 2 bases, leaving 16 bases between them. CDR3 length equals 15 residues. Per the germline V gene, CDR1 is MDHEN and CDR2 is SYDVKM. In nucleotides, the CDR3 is TGTGCCAGCAGTACCCCCGGGACCGGACCCTACGAGCAGTACTTC. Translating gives CASSTPGTGPYEQYF.

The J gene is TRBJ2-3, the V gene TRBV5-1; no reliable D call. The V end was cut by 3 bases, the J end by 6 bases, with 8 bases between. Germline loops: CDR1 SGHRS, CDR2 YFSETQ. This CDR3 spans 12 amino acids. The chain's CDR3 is CASSSEEDTQYF. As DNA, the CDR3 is TGCGCCAGCAGCTCCGAGGAGGATACGCAGTATTTT.